This T cell receptor beta chain was identified during a study of T cell repertoires in cytomegalovirus infection. On the study more broadly: TCR beta signatures that were public indicated CMV infection and matching HLA type.

Findings and limits, study-wide: Public TCR beta family frequency separated CMV-and-HLA carriers, including in an independent cohort. The ex vivo response was dominated by HLA-C-restricted CMV-specific TCR beta clonotypes.

CDR3 length: 11 amino acids. V was pared by 4 bases and J by 5 bases, with 4 bases between. TCRdb recomputed calls from the reads with MiXCR, one row per CDR3 protein. This sample has 250,000 or so distinct CDR3 sequences, with approximately 15% found just once. Comments on this clonotype: Antigen unknown.

Material: CD8+ T cells from PBMCs. This chain connects TRBV12-3 or TRBV12-4 to TRBJ2-3; D gene unclear. The TCR sequence derives from a human donor in good health (CMV status not recorded). Some clones in this sample may be carry-over from other donors' samples. CDR3 residues: CASSSQDTQYF. In nucleotides, the CDR3 is TGTGCCAGCAGTTCCCAAGATACGCAGTATTTT.